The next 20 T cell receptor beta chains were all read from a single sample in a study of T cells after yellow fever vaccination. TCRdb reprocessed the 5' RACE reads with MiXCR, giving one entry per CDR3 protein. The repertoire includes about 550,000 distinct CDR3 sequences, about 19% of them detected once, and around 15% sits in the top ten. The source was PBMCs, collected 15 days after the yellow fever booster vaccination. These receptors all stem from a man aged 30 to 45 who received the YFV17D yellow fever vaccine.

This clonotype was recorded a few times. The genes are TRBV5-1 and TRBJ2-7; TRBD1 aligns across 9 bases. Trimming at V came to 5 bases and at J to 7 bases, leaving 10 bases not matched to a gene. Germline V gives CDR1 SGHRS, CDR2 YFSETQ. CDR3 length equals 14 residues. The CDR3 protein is CASSRTGGLSEQYF. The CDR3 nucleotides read TGCGCCAGCAGTCGAACAGGGGGCTTAAGTGAGCAGTACTTC.

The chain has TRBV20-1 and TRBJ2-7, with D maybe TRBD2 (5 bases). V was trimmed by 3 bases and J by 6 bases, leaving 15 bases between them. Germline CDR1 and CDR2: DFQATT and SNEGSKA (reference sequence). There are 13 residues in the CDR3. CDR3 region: CSASRTAGGEQYF. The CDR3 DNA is TGCAGTGCTAGTCGGACTGCCGGAGGCGAGCAGTACTTC.

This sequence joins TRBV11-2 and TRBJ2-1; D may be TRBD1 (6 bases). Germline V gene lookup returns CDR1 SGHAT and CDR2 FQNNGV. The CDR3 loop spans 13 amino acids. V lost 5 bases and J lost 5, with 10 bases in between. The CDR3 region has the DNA TGTGCCAGCAGCCTACGACAGGACAATGAGCAGTTCTTC. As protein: CASSLRQDNEQFF.

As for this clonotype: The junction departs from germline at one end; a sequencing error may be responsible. In DNA form, the CDR3 reads TGTGCCAGCAGCCCAAAGAGGTTCTCCTACAATGAGCGGTTCTTC. It specifies CASSPKRFSYNERFF. This chain uses TRBV7-2 with TRBJ2-1; no firm D call. The length of the CDR3 is 15 residues. Germline CDR1 and CDR2: SGHTA and FQGNSA.

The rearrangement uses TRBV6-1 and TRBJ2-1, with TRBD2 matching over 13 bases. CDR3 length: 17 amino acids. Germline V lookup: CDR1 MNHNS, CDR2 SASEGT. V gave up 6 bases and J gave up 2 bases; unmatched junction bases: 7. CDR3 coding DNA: TGTGCCAGCAGCCGGACTAGCGGGAGAGGGGCCTACAATGAGCAGTTCTTC. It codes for CASSRTSGRGAYNEQFF.

CDR3 DNA: TGTGCCACCAGACTAGCGGGTACCTACAATGAGCAGTTCTTC. This codes for CATRLAGTYNEQFF. The V and J genes are TRBV19 and TRBJ2-1, with TRBD2 matching over 10 bases. The V gene end was trimmed by 10 bases and the J gene end by 2 bases; junction bases not matched to a gene: 5. Germline V gene sequence: CDR1 LNHDA, CDR2 SQIVND (reference sequence). This CDR3 spans 14 amino acids.

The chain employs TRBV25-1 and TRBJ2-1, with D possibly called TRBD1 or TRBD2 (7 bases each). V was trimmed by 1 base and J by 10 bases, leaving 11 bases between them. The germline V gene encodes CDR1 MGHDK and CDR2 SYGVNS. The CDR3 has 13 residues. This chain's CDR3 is CASSESGGQEQFF. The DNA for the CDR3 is TGTGCCAGCAGTGAATCGGGGGGACAGGAGCAGTTCTTC.

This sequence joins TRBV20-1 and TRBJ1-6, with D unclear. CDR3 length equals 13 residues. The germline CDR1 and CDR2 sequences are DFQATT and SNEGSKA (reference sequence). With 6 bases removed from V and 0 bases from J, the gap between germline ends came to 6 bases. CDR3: CSAHGSYNSPLHF. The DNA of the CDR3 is TGCAGTGCCCATGGCTCCTATAATTCACCCCTCCACTTT.

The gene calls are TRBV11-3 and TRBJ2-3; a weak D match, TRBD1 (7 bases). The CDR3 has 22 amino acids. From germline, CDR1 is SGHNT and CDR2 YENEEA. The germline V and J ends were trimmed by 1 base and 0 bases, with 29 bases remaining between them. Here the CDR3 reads CASSLGGLGTVVLAGSTDTQYF. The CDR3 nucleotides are TGTGCCAGCAGCTTAGGAGGGTTGGGGACAGTCGTCCTGGCGGGAAGCACAGATACGCAGTATTTT. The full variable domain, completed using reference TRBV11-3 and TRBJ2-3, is EAGVVQSPRYKIIEKKQPVAFWCNPISGHNTLYWYLQNLGQGPELLIRYENEEAVDDSQLPKDRFSAERLKGVDSTLKIQPAELGDSAVYLCASSLGGLGTVVLAGSTDTQYFGPGTRLTVL.

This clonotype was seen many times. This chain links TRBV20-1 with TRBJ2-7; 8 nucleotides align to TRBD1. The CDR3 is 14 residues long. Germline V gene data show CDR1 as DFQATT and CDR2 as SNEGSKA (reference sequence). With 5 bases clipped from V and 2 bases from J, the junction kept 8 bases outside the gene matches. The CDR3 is CSAETDRGPYEQYF. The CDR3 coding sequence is TGCAGTGCTGAGACAGACAGGGGTCCCTACGAGCAGTACTTC.

The CDR3 sequence: CASSFRGQGDGRTEAFF. CDR3 nucleotides: TGTGCCAGCAGCTTTCGGGGGCAGGGGGACGGTCGAACTGAAGCTTTCTTT. V and J are TRBV12-3 or TRBV12-4 and TRBJ1-1; 7 bases align to TRBD1. After removal of 6 bases from V and 5 bases from J, the junction contained 18 bases not matched to a gene. CDR3 length equals 17 residues.

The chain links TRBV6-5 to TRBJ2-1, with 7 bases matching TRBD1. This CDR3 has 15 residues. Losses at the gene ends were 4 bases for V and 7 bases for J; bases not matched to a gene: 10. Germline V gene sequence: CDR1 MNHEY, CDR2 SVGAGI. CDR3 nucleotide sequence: TGTGCCAGCAGTTCCGTGAGACAGGGAAGGAATGAGCAGTTCTTC. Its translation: CASSSVRQGRNEQFF.

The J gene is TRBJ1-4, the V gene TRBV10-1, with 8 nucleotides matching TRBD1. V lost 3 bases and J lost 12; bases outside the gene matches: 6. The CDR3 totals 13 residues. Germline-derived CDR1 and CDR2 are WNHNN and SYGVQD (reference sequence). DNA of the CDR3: TGCGCCAGCAGTGACCGACAGGGGACGGAACTGTTTTTT. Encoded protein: CASSDRQGTELFF.

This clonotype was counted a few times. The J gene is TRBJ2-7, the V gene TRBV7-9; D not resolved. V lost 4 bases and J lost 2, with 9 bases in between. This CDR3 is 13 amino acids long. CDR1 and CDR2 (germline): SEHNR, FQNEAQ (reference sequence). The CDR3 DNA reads TGTGCCAGCAGCTCGCCGAGCACCTACGAGCAGTACTTC. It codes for CASSSPSTYEQYF. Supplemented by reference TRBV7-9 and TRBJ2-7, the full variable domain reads DTGVSQNPRHKITKRGQNVTFRCDPISEHNRLYWYRQTLGQGPEFLTYFQNEAQLEKSRLLSDRFSAERPKGSFSTLEIQRTEQGDSAMYLCASSSPSTYEQYFGPGTRLTVT.

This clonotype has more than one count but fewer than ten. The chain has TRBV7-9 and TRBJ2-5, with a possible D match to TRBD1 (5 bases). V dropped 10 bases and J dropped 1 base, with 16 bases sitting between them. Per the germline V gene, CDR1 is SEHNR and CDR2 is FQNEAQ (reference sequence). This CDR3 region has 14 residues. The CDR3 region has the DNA TGTGCCACCCAGCTGGCAGGGTCCCAAGAGACCCAGTACTTC. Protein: CATQLAGSQETQYF.

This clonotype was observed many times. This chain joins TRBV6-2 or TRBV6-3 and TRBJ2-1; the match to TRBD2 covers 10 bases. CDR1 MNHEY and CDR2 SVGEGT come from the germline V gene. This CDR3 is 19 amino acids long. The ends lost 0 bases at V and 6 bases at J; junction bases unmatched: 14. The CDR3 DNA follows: TGTGCCAGCAGTTACTCGAAGTTAGGTATCAGCGGGAGGGTCAATGAGCAGTTCTTC. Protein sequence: CASSYSKLGISGRVNEQFF.

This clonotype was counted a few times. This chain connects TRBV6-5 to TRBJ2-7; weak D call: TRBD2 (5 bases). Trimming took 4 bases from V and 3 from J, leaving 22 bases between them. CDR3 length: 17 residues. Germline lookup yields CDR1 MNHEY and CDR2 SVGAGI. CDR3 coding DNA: TGTGCCAGCAGTTCTACGGCGGGCTTCGGCTCTCGCTACGAGCAGTACTTC. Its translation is CASSSTAGFGSRYEQYF.

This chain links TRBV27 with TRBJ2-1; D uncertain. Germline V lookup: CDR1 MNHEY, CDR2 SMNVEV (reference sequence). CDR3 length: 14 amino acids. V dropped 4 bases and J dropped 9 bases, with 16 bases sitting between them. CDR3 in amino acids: CASSSHVGRSEQFF. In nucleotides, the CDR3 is TGTGCCAGCAGTTCACACGTCGGCCGGAGTGAGCAGTTCTTC.

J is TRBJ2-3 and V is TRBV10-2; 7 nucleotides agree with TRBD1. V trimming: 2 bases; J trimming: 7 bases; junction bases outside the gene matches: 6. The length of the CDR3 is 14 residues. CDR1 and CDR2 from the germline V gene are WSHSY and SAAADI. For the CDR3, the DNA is TGCGCCAGCAGTGAGACAGGGGTACGGAATACGCAGTATTTT. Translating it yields CASSETGVRNTQYF.

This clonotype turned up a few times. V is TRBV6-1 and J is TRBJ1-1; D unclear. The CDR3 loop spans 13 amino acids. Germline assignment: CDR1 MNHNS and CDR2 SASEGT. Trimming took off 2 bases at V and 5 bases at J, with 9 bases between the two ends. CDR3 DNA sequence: TGTGCCAGCAGTGAAAGGCCCTCGACTGAAGCTTTCTTT. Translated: CASSERPSTEAFF.